The 18 T cell receptor beta chains listed next were all sequenced from one sample in a study of technical replicates of blood from a few donors (dated by TCRdb to about 2017). The library was made by the immunoSEQ multiplex PCR assay. The table was pulled from immuneACCESS by TCRdb, which kept in-frame rearrangements only. Such tables lose some clones; where checked, under half of the loss comes from unresolved V genes, and the rest has no known cause. In all, the sample holds about 74,000 clones, and roughly 94% of those were seen once. The ten largest clones take up approximately 0.25% of the sample. Input material: T cells isolated from PBMCs. These TCRs come from a human donor in good health.

This rearrangement joins TRBV5-4 to TRBJ1-3, with 12 nucleotides matching TRBD1. CDR1 is SGHNT and CDR2 is YYREEE in the germline V gene (reference sequence). The CDR3 runs to 16 residues. V gave up 4 bases and J gave up 2 bases; unmatched junction bases: 4. CDR3 bases: TGTGCCAGCAGCATGGGACAGGGGGCAACTGGAAACACCATATATTTT. This encodes CASSMGQGATGNTIYF. The full variable domain, with the rest looked up from reference TRBV5-4 and TRBJ1-3, is ETGVTQSPTHLIKTRGQQVTLRCSSQSGHNTVSWYQQALGQGPQFIFQYYREEENGRGNFPPRFSGLQFPNYSSELNVNALELDDSALYLCASSMGQGATGNTIYFGEGSWLTVV.

The V and J genes are TRBV6-6 and TRBJ1-1; D unclear. This CDR3 is 12 amino acids long. V lost 0 bases and J lost 11, with 10 bases in between. Germline CDR1 is MNHNY and CDR2 is SVGAGI (reference sequence). Here the CDR3 DNA reads TGTGCCAGCAGTTACTCCGAGGGTATCGCTTTCTTT. This codes for CASSYSEGIAFF.

The rearrangement links TRBV12-5 to TRBJ1-2; D remains ambiguous. V was cut by 1 base and J by 5 bases, with 14 bases left in between. This CDR3 region has 15 residues. CDR1 and CDR2 from the germline V gene are LGHNT and FRNRAP. CDR3 amino acids: CASGLGKGVLYGYTF. Here the CDR3 DNA reads TGTGCTAGTGGTTTGGGAAAGGGAGTATTATATGGCTACACCTTC.

The sample holds one count of this clone. The chain links TRBV29-1 to TRBJ1-1; tentatively, D is TRBD1 (5 bases). Per germline, CDR1 SQVTM and CDR2 ANQGSEA. The CDR3 length is 13 residues. Trimming pared 2 bases from V and 0 bases from J, leaving 7 bases between. In DNA, the CDR3 is TGCAGCGTTGAACACAGGTTGAACACTGAAGCTTTCTTT. Translating gives CSVEHRLNTEAFF.

This rearrangement joins TRBV27 to TRBJ2-7; TRBD2 matches 11 bases. The germline gives CDR1 MNHEY, CDR2 SMNVEV (reference sequence). V lost 6 bases and J lost 9; bases outside the gene matches: 13. CDR3 length: 15 residues. CDR3 coding DNA: TGTGCCAGCAGAACCGGGACTAGCGGAACTCGGGTGCAGTACTTC. Protein product: CASRTGTSGTRVQYF.

The V and J genes are TRBV6-1 and TRBJ1-2, with D hard to call. The CDR3 covers 14 residues. The germline V gene encodes CDR1 MNHNS and CDR2 SASEGT. Trimming removed 3 bases from V and 4 bases from J, with 12 bases in between. The CDR3 DNA is TGTGCCAGCAGTGAGTCGGGAGATGGCTATGGCTACACCTTC. This codes for CASSESGDGYGYTF.

The J gene is TRBJ1-4, the V gene TRBV30, with 7 bases identical to TRBD1. This CDR3 has 17 residues. With V trimmed by 1 base and J by 0 bases, 8 bases remained unmatched. Germline V gene data show CDR1 as GTSNPN and CDR2 as SVGIG (reference sequence). The CDR3 loop is CAWSGQNRGATNEKLFF. The CDR3 region has the DNA TGTGCCTGGAGTGGGCAAAACAGGGGCGCAACTAATGAAAAACTGTTTTTT.

CDR3 coding DNA: TGTGCCAGCTCTCCTTATGGGCTAGCGCGCGAGCAGTACTTC. Protein sequence: CASSPYGLAREQYF. The V call is TRBV9, the J call TRBJ2-7, with D possibly TRBD2 on 6 matching bases. CDR3 length equals 14 residues. V was pared by 7 bases and J by 6 bases, with 20 bases between. The germline V gene encodes CDR1 SGDLS and CDR2 YYNGEE.

This sequence joins TRBV9 and TRBJ1-2; D is ambiguous. Trimming stripped 0 bases from V and 10 bases from J, with 13 bases between. This CDR3 is 13 amino acids long. The germline gives CDR1 SGDLS, CDR2 YYNGEE. The CDR3 region has the DNA TGTGCCAGCAGCGTAGTGAACAACCCCCTCTACACCTTC. Translating it yields CASSVVNNPLYTF.

This chain joins TRBV7-9 and TRBJ2-2, with 11 bases matching TRBD2. The length of the CDR3 is 14 residues. CDR1 and CDR2 (germline): SEHNR, FQNEAQ (reference sequence). The V and J ends lost 10 bases and 4 bases, in that order; junction bases with no gene match: 5. The CDR3 DNA reads TGTGCCACCCGAGGGACTAGCGGCACCGGGGAGCTGTTTTTT. Translation: CATRGTSGTGELFF.

This chain uses TRBV7-3 with TRBJ1-1, with TRBD1 identical over 7 bases. V dropped 2 bases and J dropped 5; count of bases not matched to a gene: 5. The length of the CDR3 is 14 residues. Germline V lookup: CDR1 SGHTA, CDR2 FQGTGA. The CDR3 loop reads CASSLYEGATEAFF. The CDR3 nucleotides read TGTGCCAGCAGCTTATACGAGGGGGCGACTGAAGCTTTCTTT.

The chain employs TRBV2 and TRBJ1-2, with D perhaps matching TRBD1 (6 bases). The CDR3 contains 13 residues. V lost 3 bases, J lost 8 bases, and 13 bases lay in between. The germline V gene encodes CDR1 SNHLY and CDR2 FYNNEI. Written as DNA, the CDR3 is TGTGCCAGCAGTGACGAGAACAGGGTCGGCTACACCTTC. Translation: CASSDENRVGYTF.

V usage is TRBV6-5 and J usage is TRBJ2-2; 11 bases fit TRBD2. V shed 7 bases, J shed 4 bases, and the junction held 5 bases outside the gene matches. The CDR3 is made up of 15 amino acids. Germline CDR1 reads MNHEY; CDR2 reads SVGAGI. The CDR3 DNA reads as TGTGCCAGCAAACCGACTAGCGGGGTCACCGGGGAGCTGTTTTTT. Protein: CASKPTSGVTGELFF.

The gene calls are TRBV5-6 and TRBJ1-4; TRBD1 is a possible D gene (5 bases). Trimming took 2 bases from V and 4 from J, leaving 15 bases between them. The CDR3 contains 16 residues. The V gene's germline CDR1 is SGHDT and CDR2 YYEEEE. CDR3 sequence (DNA): TGTGCCAGCAGCTTAAAAGGCGGGGGGAGTAATGAAAAACTGTTTTTT. Translating it yields CASSLKGGGSNEKLFF.

The chain combines TRBV5-4 with TRBJ1-1; tentative D call: TRBD1 (5 bases). CDR3 length equals 15 residues. Trimming took 1 base from V and 0 from J, leaving 10 bases between them. Germline CDR1 reads SGHNT; CDR2 reads YYREEE (reference sequence). CDR3: CASSLYPGLNTEAFF. The CDR3 DNA reads as TGTGCCAGCAGCTTGTATCCAGGGTTGAACACTGAAGCTTTCTTT.

The V call is TRBV18, the J call TRBJ2-2; D is possibly TRBD1 (6 bases). CDR1 KGHSH and CDR2 LQKENI come from the germline V gene. This CDR3 spans 17 amino acids. V dropped 5 bases and J dropped 10 bases, with 26 bases sitting between them. CDR3 in amino acids: CASSYRQAGFYPVELFF. As DNA, the CDR3 is TGTGCCAGCTCATATCGACAGGCTGGATTCTATCCTGTGGAGCTGTTTTTT.

The chain has TRBV20-1 and TRBJ1-1, with unresolved D. Trimming shortened V by 6 bases and J by 5 bases, and 10 bases separated the two germline ends. CDR1 and CDR2 (germline): DFQATT, SNEGSKA (reference sequence). The CDR3 spans 11 residues. CDR3: CSATRETEAFF. Here the CDR3 DNA reads TGCAGTGCAACGCGGGAGACTGAAGCTTTCTTT.

The chain has TRBV5-1 and TRBJ2-3, with 8 bases fitting TRBD2. Germline trimming cut 9 bases from V and 1 base from J; bases unmatched to any gene: 10. The germline V gene encodes CDR1 SGHRS and CDR2 YFSETQ. CDR3 size: 15 residues. This chain's CDR3 is CATASGRGGTDTQYF. CDR3 coding DNA: TGCGCCACAGCCAGCGGGAGAGGGGGCACAGATACGCAGTATTTT.